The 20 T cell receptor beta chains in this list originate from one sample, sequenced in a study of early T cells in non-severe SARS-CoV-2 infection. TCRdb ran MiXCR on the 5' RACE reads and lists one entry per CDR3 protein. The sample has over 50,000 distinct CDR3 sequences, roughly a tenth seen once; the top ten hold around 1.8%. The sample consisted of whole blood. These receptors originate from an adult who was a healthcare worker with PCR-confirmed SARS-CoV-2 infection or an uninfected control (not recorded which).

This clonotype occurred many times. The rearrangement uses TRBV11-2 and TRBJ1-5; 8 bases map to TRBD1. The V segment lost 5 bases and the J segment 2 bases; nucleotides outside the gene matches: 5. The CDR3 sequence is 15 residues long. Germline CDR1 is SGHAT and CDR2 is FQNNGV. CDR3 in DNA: TGTGCCAGCAGCCTGACAGGGGACCGCAATCAGCCCCAGCATTTT. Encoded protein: CASSLTGDRNQPQHF.

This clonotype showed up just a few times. CDR3 bases: TGTGCCACCAGCAGAGGGGACAGGGGACAAGAGACCCAGTACTTC. Translation gives CATSRGDRGQETQYF. This sequence joins TRBV15 and TRBJ2-5, with 10 nucleotides matching TRBD1. The CDR3 runs 15 residues. V lost 1 base to trimming and J lost 2 bases; unmatched junction nucleotides: 1. Germline-derived CDR1 and CDR2 are LNHNV and YYDKDF (reference sequence).

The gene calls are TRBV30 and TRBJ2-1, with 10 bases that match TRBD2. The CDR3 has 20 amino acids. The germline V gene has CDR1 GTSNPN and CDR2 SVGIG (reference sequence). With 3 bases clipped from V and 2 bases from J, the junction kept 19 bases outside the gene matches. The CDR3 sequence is CAWREKVGLAGVPTYNEQFF. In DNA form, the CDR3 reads TGTGCCTGGAGGGAAAAGGTGGGGCTAGCGGGGGTTCCAACCTACAATGAGCAGTTCTTC.

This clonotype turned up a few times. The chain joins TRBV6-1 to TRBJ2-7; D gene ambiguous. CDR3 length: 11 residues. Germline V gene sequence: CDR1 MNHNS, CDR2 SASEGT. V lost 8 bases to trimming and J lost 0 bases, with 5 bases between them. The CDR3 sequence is CASGNSYEQYF. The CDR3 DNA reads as TGTGCCAGCGGCAACTCCTACGAGCAGTACTTC.

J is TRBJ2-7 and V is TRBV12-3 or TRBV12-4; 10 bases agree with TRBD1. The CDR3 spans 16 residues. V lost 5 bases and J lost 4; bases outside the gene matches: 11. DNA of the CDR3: TGTGCCAGCAGTCGACAGGGGGCCGGTAATCAGTACGAGCAGTACTTC. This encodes CASSRQGAGNQYEQYF.

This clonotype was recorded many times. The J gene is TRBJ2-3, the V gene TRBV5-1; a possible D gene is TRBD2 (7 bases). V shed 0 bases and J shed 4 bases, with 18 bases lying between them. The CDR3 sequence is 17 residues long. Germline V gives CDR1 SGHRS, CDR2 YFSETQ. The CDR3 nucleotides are TGCGCCAGCAGCTTGGCCGCCGGGGGGCCCCCCGCAGATACGCAGTATTTT. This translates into CASSLAAGGPPADTQYF.

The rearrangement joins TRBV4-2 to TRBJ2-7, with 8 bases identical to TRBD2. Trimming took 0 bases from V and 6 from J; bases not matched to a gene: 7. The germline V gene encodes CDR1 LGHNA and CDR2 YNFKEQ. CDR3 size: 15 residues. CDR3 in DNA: TGTGCCAGCAGCCAAGAAGTGGGGACTAGTTCCGAGCAGTACTTC. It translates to CASSQEVGTSSEQYF.

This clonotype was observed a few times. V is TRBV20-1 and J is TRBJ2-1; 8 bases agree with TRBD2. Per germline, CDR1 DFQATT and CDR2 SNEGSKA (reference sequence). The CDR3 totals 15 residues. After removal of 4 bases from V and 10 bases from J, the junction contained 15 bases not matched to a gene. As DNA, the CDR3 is TGCAGTGCTACCCCCGGAGCGGGGGAAAGTCACGAGCAGTTCTTC. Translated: CSATPGAGESHEQFF.

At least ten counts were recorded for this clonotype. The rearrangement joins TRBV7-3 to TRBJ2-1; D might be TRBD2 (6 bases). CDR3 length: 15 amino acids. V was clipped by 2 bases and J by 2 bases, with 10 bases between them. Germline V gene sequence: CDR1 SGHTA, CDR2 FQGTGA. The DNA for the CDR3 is TGTGCCAGCAGCTTAGCGGGGAGACCCTACAATGAGCAGTTCTTC. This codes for CASSLAGRPYNEQFF.

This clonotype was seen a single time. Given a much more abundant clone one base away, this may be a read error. The chain's CDR3 is CASSYREEGTQYF. In DNA form, the CDR3 reads TGTGCCAGCAGTTACAGGGAAGAGGGGACCCAGTACTTC. V gene TRBV6-5 combines with J gene TRBJ2-5; D is possibly TRBD2 (5 bases). V was clipped by 2 bases and J by 7 bases, with 11 bases between them. From germline, CDR1 is MNHEY and CDR2 SVGAGI. This CDR3 comprises 13 residues.

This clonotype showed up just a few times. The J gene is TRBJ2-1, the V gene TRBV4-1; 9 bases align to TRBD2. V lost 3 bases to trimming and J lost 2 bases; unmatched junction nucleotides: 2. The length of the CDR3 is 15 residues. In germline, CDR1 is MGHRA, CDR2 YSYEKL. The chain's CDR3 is CASSHSGGPYNEQFF. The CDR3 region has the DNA TGCGCCAGCAGCCATAGCGGGGGACCCTACAATGAGCAGTTCTTC.

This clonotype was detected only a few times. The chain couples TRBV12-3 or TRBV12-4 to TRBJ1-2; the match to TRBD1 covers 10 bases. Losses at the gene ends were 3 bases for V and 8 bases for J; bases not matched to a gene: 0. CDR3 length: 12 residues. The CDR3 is CASSLGQGGYTF. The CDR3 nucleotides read TGTGCCAGCAGTTTGGGACAGGGGGGCTACACCTTC.

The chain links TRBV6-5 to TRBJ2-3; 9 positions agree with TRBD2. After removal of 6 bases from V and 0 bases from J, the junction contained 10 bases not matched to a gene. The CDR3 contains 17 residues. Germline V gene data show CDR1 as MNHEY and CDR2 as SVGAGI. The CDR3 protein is CASSSLSGGPSTDTQYF. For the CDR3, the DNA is TGTGCCAGCAGCTCACTTAGCGGGGGTCCTAGCACAGATACGCAGTATTTT.

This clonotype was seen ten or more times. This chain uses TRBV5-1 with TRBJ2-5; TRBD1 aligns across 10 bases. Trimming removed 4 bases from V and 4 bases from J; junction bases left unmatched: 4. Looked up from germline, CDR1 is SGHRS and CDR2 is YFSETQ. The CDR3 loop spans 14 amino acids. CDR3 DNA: TGCGCCAGCAGCGAGACAGGGGGCGTAGAGACCCAGTACTTC. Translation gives CASSETGGVETQYF.

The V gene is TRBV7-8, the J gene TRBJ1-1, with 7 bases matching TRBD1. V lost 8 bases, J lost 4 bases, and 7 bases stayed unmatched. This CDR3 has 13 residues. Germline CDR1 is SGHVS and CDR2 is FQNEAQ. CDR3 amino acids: CASQQGFGTEAFF. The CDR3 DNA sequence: TGTGCCAGCCAACAGGGGTTCGGCACTGAAGCTTTCTTT.

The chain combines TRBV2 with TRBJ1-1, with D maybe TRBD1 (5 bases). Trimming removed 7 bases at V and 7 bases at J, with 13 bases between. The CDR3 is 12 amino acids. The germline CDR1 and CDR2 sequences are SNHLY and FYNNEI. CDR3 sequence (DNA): TGTGCCAGCAACCCCTGGGGCAGTGAAGCTTTCTTT. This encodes CASNPWGSEAFF.

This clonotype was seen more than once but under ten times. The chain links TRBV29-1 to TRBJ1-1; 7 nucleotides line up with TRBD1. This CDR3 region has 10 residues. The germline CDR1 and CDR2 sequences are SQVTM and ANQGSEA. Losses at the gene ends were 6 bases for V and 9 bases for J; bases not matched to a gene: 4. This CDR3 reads CSVTTGQAFF. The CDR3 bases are TGCAGCGTCACGACAGGGCAAGCTTTCTTT.

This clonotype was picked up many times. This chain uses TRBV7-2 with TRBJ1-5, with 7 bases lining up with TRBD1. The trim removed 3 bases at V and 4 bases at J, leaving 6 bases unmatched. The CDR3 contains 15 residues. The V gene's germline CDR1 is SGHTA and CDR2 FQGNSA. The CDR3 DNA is TGTGCCAGCAGCTTCCAGACAGGGCCAAATCAGCCCCAGCATTTT. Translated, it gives CASSFQTGPNQPQHF. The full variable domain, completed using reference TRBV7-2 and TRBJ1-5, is GAGVSQSPSNKVTEKGKDVELRCDPISGHTALYWYRQSLGQGLEFLIYFQGNSAPDKSGLPSDRFSAERTGGSVSTLTIQRTQQEDSAVYLCASSFQTGPNQPQHFGDGTRLSIL.

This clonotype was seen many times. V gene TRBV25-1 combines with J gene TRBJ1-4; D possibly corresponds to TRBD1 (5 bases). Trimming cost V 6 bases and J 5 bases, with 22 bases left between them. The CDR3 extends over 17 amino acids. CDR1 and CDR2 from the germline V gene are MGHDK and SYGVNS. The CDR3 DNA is TGTGCCAGCAGCAGCCGAGGCGGGGGAACGTGGAATGAAAAACTGTTTTTT. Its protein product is CASSSRGGGTWNEKLFF.

The CDR3 protein is CASSGVPAGEAFF. CDR3 nucleotide sequence: TGTGCCAGCAGTGGTGTACCCGCGGGTGAAGCTTTCTTT. The chain has TRBV2 and TRBJ1-1, with unresolved D. Trimming stripped 4 bases from V and 7 bases from J, with 13 bases between. The CDR3 extends over 13 amino acids. Germline CDR1 SNHLY, CDR2 FYNNEI.